This T cell receptor (beta chain) was captured in a study of cytomegalovirus exposure and HLA in healthy donors. This CDR3 contains 14 residues. The V gene lost 9 bases and the J gene lost 1 base, with 16 bases spanning the gap. Germline V lookup: CDR1 SNHLY, CDR2 FYNNEI. The study ran its PCR with 60 Vbeta and 13 Jbeta primers. Profiled with immunoSEQ multiplex PCR; TCRdb holds only in-frame clones, not every one. The table lists approximately 120,000 clones, 75% to 85% of them singletons. This receptor was taken from a man over 45 in good health and CMV-seronegative. The rearrangement links TRBV2 to TRBJ2-7; TRBD1 is a possible D gene (6 bases). Material: PBMCs. In DNA form, the CDR3 reads TGTGCCAGTAACGACAGGACCTCATCCTACGAGCAGTACGTC. Amino acids: CASNDRTSSYEQYV.